This note documents a single T cell receptor (beta chain) sequence. Sequenced by immunoSEQ multiplex PCR; TCRdb stores in-frame clones only, minus some. The data contain about 64,000 clones, roughly 80% of them singletons. This sample is drawn from a study of glioma-infiltrating T cells after dendritic cell vaccination. Trimming stripped 1 base from V and 7 bases from J, with 10 bases between. Germline V CDR1 and CDR2: MDHEN, SYDVKM. CDR3 length: 14 amino acids. The sample was blood, taken before dendritic cell vaccination. This chain uses TRBV28 with TRBJ2-2; D is perhaps TRBD1 (5 bases). The clonotype originates from a human donor with glioblastoma. The CDR3 DNA sequence: TGTGCCAGCAGTTTATTCAGGGATGGCGGGGAGCTGTTTTTT. As protein: CASSLFRDGGELFF. The full variable domain, its missing parts supplied by reference TRBV28 and TRBJ2-2, is DVKVTQSSRYLVKRTGEKVFLECVQDMDHENMFWYRQDPGLGLRLIYFSYDVKMKEKGDIPEGYSVSREKKERFSLILESASTNQTSMYLCASSLFRDGGELFFGEGSRLTVL.